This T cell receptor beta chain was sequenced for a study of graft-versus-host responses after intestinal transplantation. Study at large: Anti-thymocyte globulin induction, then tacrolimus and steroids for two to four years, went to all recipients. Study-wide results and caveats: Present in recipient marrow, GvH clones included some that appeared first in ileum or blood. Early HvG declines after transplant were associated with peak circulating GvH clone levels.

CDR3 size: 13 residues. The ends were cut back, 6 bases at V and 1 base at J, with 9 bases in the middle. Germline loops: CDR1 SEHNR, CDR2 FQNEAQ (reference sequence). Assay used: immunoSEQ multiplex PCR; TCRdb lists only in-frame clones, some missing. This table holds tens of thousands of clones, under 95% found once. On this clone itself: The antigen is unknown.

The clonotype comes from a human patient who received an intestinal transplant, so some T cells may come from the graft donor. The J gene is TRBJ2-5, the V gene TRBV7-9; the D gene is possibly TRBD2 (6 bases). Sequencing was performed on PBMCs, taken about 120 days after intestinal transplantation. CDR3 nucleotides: TGTGCCAGCAGACCGGGACTCCAAGAGACCCAGTACTTC. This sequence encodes CASRPGLQETQYF.